The clone carrying this T cell receptor (beta chain) was counted at least ten times. The V gene's germline CDR1 is MNHNS and CDR2 SASEGT. The V gene lost 4 bases and the J gene lost 7 bases, with 11 bases spanning the gap. CDR3 length: 13 amino acids. This entry belongs to a study of immune characterization of retroperitoneal liposarcoma. TCRdb processed the PCR reads anew with MiXCR; each CDR3 protein has one entry. Counted here are around 10,000 distinct CDR3 sequences, around a quarter occurring once; the ten biggest clones make up around 9.3%. This receptor was obtained from a female donor with retroperitoneal liposarcoma. Material for sequencing was tumor tissue. V usage is TRBV6-1 and J usage is TRBJ2-1; D is uncertain. The CDR3 nucleotides are TGTGCCAGCAGTGTTTCAGGTCTTAATGAGCAGTTCTTC. This translates into CASSVSGLNEQFF.